These 20 T cell receptor beta chains originate from one sample sequenced in a study of OX40 agonist ivuxolimab in advanced cancers. Data came from immunoSEQ multiplex PCR; TCRdb stores just in-frame clones and leaves some out. The sample has about 69,000 clones, over 60% seen once; the top ten hold 2% to 2.5%. The sample in question was CD4+ or CD8+ T cells sorted from blood, obtained in a trial of the OX40 agonist ivuxolimab. The receptors here all came from an adult with an advanced solid tumor such as melanoma, head and neck, liver or kidney cancer.

The chain recombines TRBV11-2 with TRBJ2-7, with TRBD1 matching 7 bases. The CDR3 spans 14 residues. Germline assignment: CDR1 SGHAT and CDR2 FQNNGV. Trimming removed 5 bases from V and 6 bases from J; junction bases left unmatched: 10. The CDR3: CASSLGDSRSEQYF. The CDR3 nucleotides are TGTGCCAGCAGCCTAGGGGACAGCCGTTCCGAGCAGTACTTC.

This sequence joins TRBV15 and TRBJ1-2; 7 bases are a match to TRBD1. The junction had 13 bases not matched to a gene; V was cut back by 1 base and J by 8 bases. This CDR3 contains 16 residues. The germline gives CDR1 LNHNV, CDR2 YYDKDF (reference sequence). CDR3 region: CATSRGGETGNKGYTF. The CDR3 coding sequence is TGTGCCACCAGCAGAGGGGGGGAGACAGGGAATAAAGGCTACACCTTC.

This chain connects TRBV19 to TRBJ1-1; TRBD1 agrees at 10 bases. In germline, CDR1 is LNHDA, CDR2 SQIVND (reference sequence). J was trimmed by 3 bases and V by 6 bases; bases with no gene match: 7. The CDR3 spans 15 residues. DNA for the CDR3: TGTGCCAGTAGCGACAGGGGGCGCGAGGACACTGAAGCTTTCTTT. Amino acid sequence: CASSDRGREDTEAFF.

J is TRBJ2-5 and V is TRBV18; 9 bases agree with TRBD1. This CDR3 comprises 15 residues. V lost 6 bases and J lost 2; bases outside the gene matches: 7. Germline V CDR1 and CDR2: KGHSH, LQKENI. The CDR3 sequence: CASSPRTGDQETQYF. CDR3 DNA: TGTGCCAGCTCTCCAAGGACAGGGGATCAAGAGACCCAGTACTTC. Using reference TRBV18 and TRBJ2-5 for the parts outside the CDR3, the full variable domain is NAGVMQNPRHLVRRRGQEARLRCSPMKGHSHVYWYRQLPEEGLKFMVYLQKENIIDESGMPKERFSAEFPKEGPSILRIQQVVRGDSAAYFCASSPRTGDQETQYFGPGTRLLVL.

The rearrangement joins TRBV6-5 to TRBJ1-1; no definite D call. Germline CDR1 and CDR2: MNHEY and SVGAGI. V lost 8 bases, J lost 5 bases, and 12 bases lay in between. The CDR3 sequence is 12 residues long. The CDR3 reads CASQRKGTEAFF. DNA for the CDR3: TGTGCCAGCCAGAGGAAGGGAACTGAAGCTTTCTTT.

CDR3 loop: CASSTTGRHIQYF. In nucleotides, the CDR3 is TGTGCCAGCAGCACTACCGGGCGCCACATTCAGTACTTC. The rearrangement joins TRBV28 to TRBJ2-4; D unresolved. The V and J ends lost 6 bases and 8 bases respectively, with 14 bases between them. The CDR3 has 13 amino acids. Germline V gene lookup returns CDR1 MDHEN and CDR2 SYDVKM.

The rearrangement links TRBV2 to TRBJ2-4; the D is unclear. The CDR3 runs 15 residues. Deletions cut 3 bases from V and 5 bases from J, with 14 bases between. Germline CDR1 and CDR2: SNHLY and FYNNEI. The CDR3 region has the DNA TGTGCCAGCAGTGAGGCACCCCACCCCCAAAACATTCAGTACTTC. This sequence encodes CASSEAPHPQNIQYF.

This chain connects TRBV29-1 to TRBJ2-1; D might be TRBD1 or TRBD2, each matching 5 bases. The CDR3 sequence is 16 residues long. V lost 0 bases to trimming and J lost 0 bases, with 12 bases between them. From germline, CDR1 is SQVTM and CDR2 ANQGSEA. The CDR3: CSVEDIGGPSYNEQFF. The CDR3, as DNA: TGCAGCGTTGAAGATATTGGGGGTCCCTCCTACAATGAGCAGTTCTTC.

This sequence joins TRBV30 and TRBJ1-5, with D uncertain. The V gene lost 0 bases and the J gene lost 1 base, with 10 bases spanning the gap. Germline CDR1 reads GTSNPN; CDR2 reads SVGIG (reference sequence). CDR3 length: 15 residues. In DNA form, the CDR3 reads TGTGCCTGGAGTGTATCGGTCCAAAGCAATCAGCCCCAGCATTTT. Protein sequence: CAWSVSVQSNQPQHF.

The genes are TRBV7-2 and TRBJ2-1; D might be TRBD2 (5 bases). Germline values: CDR1 SGHTA, CDR2 FQGNSA. There are 15 residues in the CDR3. Trimming stripped 5 bases from V and 0 bases from J, with 11 bases between. The CDR3 reads CASSRGSSSYNEQFF. CDR3 sequence (DNA): TGTGCCAGCAGCAGAGGGTCGAGCTCCTACAATGAGCAGTTCTTC.

In nucleotides, the CDR3 is TGTGCCAGCAGTTACTTAACAGGGGGCACTGAAGCTTTCTTT. It translates to CASSYLTGGTEAFF. The chain combines TRBV6-5 with TRBJ1-1, with 8 bases aligning to TRBD1. CDR3 size: 14 residues. V dropped 1 base and J dropped 4; count of bases not matched to a gene: 2. Germline CDR1 reads MNHEY; CDR2 reads SVGAGI.

The V gene is TRBV5-1, the J gene TRBJ2-7, with D tentatively TRBD2 (5 bases). Looked up from germline, CDR1 is SGHRS and CDR2 is YFSETQ. CDR3 size: 12 residues. V gave up 2 bases and J gave up 4 bases, with 7 bases separating them. The chain's CDR3 is CASSFAGYEQYF. DNA for the CDR3: TGCGCCAGCAGCTTCGCGGGTTACGAGCAGTACTTC.

The rearrangement links TRBV5-4 to TRBJ2-3; no definite D call. The CDR3 runs to 14 residues. V lost 2 bases and J 0 bases, leaving 7 bases between the germline ends. Germline V gene sequence: CDR1 SGHNT, CDR2 YYREEE (reference sequence). The CDR3 loop is CASSFPSSTDTQYF. CDR3 coding DNA: TGTGCCAGCAGCTTTCCTTCTAGCACAGATACGCAGTATTTT.

DNA of the CDR3: TGTGCCAGCAGTCTAAGAGTCCGGCTAGCGGGAGGAGATGAGCAGTTCTTC. Translating gives CASSLRVRLAGGDEQFF. The chain recombines TRBV27 with TRBJ2-1, with 11 bases matching TRBD2. Germline CDR1 and CDR2: MNHEY and SMNVEV (reference sequence). The CDR3 covers 17 residues. V was pared by 5 bases and J by 8 bases, with 14 bases of the junction left unmatched.

A remark on this clone: As the CDR3 is not closed by the conserved phenylalanine or tryptophan, this likely results from a read error. No DNA is shown, since the ends of the CDR3 on it are uncertain; the CDR3 is the one TCRdb lists. The chain joins TRBV27 to TRBJ1-6; TRBD1 is the table's D call and was not checked against the DNA. Germline values: CDR1 MNHEY, CDR2 SMNVEV (reference sequence). The CDR3 contains 10 residues when both ends are counted. The CDR3: CASRPGGHPV.

The CDR3 spells CAWSLAYKSSYNEQFF. The CDR3 nucleotides read TGTGCCTGGAGCCTAGCGTACAAGAGCTCCTACAATGAGCAGTTCTTC. This sequence joins TRBV30 and TRBJ2-1; the D gene is possibly TRBD2 (6 bases). CDR1 and CDR2 from the germline V gene are GTSNPN and SVGIG (reference sequence). V was trimmed by 3 bases and J by 0 bases, leaving 15 bases between them. CDR3 size: 16 residues.

This chain links TRBV7-9 with TRBJ1-2, with D hard to call. Germline lookup yields CDR1 SEHNR and CDR2 FQNEAQ (reference sequence). This CDR3 has 15 residues. V dropped 8 bases and J dropped 5 bases, with 21 bases sitting between them. The chain's CDR3 is CASAPHPRTPYGYTF. CDR3 in DNA: TGTGCCAGCGCCCCTCACCCCCGGACCCCATATGGCTACACCTTC.

The chain combines TRBV19 with TRBJ1-6, with TRBD1 identical over 7 bases. This CDR3 has 15 amino acids. The junction had 2 bases not matched to a gene; V was cut back by 6 bases and J by 0 bases. Germline V CDR1 and CDR2: LNHDA, SQIVND (reference sequence). The CDR3 DNA reads TGTGCCAGTAGGTGGGACAGCTCCTATAATTCACCCCTCCACTTT. Residues: CASRWDSSYNSPLHF.

The CDR3 loop is CSVLDRVRWTDTQYF. DNA of the CDR3: TGCAGCGTTCTGGACAGGGTAAGGTGGACAGATACGCAGTATTTT. The chain employs TRBV29-1 and TRBJ2-3; the match to TRBD1 covers 8 bases. V gave up 5 bases and J gave up 3 bases; unmatched junction bases: 10. This CDR3 is built from 15 residues. Looked up from germline, CDR1 is SQVTM and CDR2 is ANQGSEA.

The chain joins TRBV11-2 to TRBJ1-5; D remains ambiguous. Trimming shortened V by 3 bases and J by 3 bases, and 12 bases separated the two germline ends. CDR1 and CDR2 from the germline V gene are SGHAT and FQNNGV. The CDR3 loop spans 15 amino acids. CDR3 nucleotide sequence: TGTGCCAGCAGCTTGGGCGGTCCTACCAATCAGCCCCAGCATTTT. As protein: CASSLGGPTNQPQHF.